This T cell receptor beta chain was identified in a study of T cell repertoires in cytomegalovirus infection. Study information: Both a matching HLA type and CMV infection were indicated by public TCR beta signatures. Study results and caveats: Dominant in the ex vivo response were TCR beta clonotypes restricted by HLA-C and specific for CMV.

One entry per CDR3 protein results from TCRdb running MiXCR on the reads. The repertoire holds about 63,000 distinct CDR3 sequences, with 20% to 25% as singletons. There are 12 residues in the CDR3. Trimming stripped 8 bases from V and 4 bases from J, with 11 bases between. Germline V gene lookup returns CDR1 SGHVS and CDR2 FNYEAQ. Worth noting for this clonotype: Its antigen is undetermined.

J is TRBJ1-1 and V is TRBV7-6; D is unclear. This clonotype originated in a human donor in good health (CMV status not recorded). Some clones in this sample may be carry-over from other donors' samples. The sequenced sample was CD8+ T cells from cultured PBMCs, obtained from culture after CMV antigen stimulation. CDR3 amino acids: CASRSGSTEAFF. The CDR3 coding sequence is TGTGCCAGCCGATCGGGGAGCACTGAAGCTTTCTTT.